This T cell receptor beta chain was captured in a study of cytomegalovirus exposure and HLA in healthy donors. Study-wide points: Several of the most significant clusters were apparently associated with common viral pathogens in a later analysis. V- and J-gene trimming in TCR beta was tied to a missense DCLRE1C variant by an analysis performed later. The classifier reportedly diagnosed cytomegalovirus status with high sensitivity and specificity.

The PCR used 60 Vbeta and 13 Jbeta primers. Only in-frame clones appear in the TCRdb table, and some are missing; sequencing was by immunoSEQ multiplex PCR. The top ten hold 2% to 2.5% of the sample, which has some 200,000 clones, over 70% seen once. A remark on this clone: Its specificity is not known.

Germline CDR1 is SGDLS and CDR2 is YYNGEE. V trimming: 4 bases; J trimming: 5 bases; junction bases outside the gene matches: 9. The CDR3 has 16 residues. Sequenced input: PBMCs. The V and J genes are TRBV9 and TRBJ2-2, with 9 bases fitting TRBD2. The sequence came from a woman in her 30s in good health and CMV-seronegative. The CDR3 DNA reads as TGTGCCAGCAGCCCAATCCCGAGCGGGGGGACCGGGGAGCTGTTTTTT. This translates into CASSPIPSGGTGELFF.